The clone carrying this T cell receptor (beta chain) appeared many times. Antigen unknown. Trimming left V 4 bases short and J 0 bases short, with 9 bases between. The CDR3 totals 14 residues. Germline V CDR1 and CDR2: SNHLY, FYNNEI. Amplification of TCR beta CDR3 regions was performed using RNA transcripts as template. TCR CDR3 regions were first amplified by RT-PCR with HTBI primers. TCRdb fed the multiplex PCR reads into MiXCR, producing one record per CDR3 protein. The sample lists 350,000 or so distinct CDR3 sequences, approximately 22% occurring once. The data were obtained in a study of T cells in Graves' hyperthyroidism and ophthalmopathy. Study-level results: It was a median around 6 months before onset that the model predicted ophthalmopathy.

The J gene is TRBJ1-1, the V gene TRBV2; D is undetermined. The sequenced sample consisted of blood. The receptor was derived from a woman aged 45-65 years with Graves' hyperthyroidism. The CDR3 sequence: CASSVGPLNTEAFF. DNA of the CDR3: TGTGCCAGCAGTGTTGGACCGTTGAACACTGAAGCTTTCTTT.